This TCR beta chain is drawn from a study of blood T cell repertoires in COVID-19. About the research overall: Some COVID-19 samples were acute and others convalescent; all came from the United States, Italy and Spain. T cells, B-cell-depleted T cells, or PBMCs supplied cDNA or gDNA.

Seattle patients were enrolled during active infection and followed longitudinally. As handled by the study authors: Amplifying reference gene primers gave estimates of nucleated cell counts. TCRdb's table, derived via immunoSEQ multiplex PCR, lists solely in-frame clones and lacks some. That table gives V, J and clone size, and the DNA gave D and trimming. This sample has tens of thousands of clones; around 86% occur once, and the top ten carry about 4.8%. This receptor was obtained from a man in his 60s with COVID-19, enrolled during active disease. Sample: peripheral blood.

The CDR3 is CASSQDMSGSYNEQFF. CDR3 DNA: TGCGCCAGCAGCCAAGATATGAGCGGCTCCTACAATGAGCAGTTCTTC. The gene calls are TRBV4-1 and TRBJ2-1, with D possibly matching TRBD2 (5 bases). The V end was cut by 0 bases, the J end by 0 bases, with 9 bases between. The germline CDR1 and CDR2 sequences are MGHRA and YSYEKL. This CDR3 is built from 16 residues.